This is a list of T cell receptor beta chains from one sample in a study of cytomegalovirus exposure and HLA in healthy donors. Sequenced by immunoSEQ multiplex PCR; TCRdb stores in-frame clones only, minus some. The sample includes 100,000 to 150,000 clones. Sequenced input: PBMCs. Every receptor here comes from a man aged 18 to 29 in good health and CMV-seronegative. Each CDR3 is given with its conserved first and last residue. Fields, in order: J gene, V gene, CDR3 length, CDR3 protein.

TRBJ1-3 TRBV9 17 CASSAIANPSSGNTIYF
TRBJ2-5 TRBV13 16 CASSERLAGDQETQYF
TRBJ2-5 TRBV7-9 14 CASSQRQGQETQYF
- TRBV5-1 16 CASSPGSTRGAYEQYF
TRBJ2-3 TRBV11-2 15 CASSLGGRAYDTQYF
TRBJ2-7 TRBV27 15 CASSFSGQGTYEQYF
TRBJ2-1 TRBV14 13 CASSTELYNEQFF
TRBJ2-1 TRBV7-8 15 CASSFARAEGHEQFF
TRBJ2-7 TRBV18 14 CASSRQGVSYEQYF
TRBJ2-1 TRBV6-5 15 CASRTTGGSYNEQFF
TRBJ1-5 TRBV6-1 15 CASSPWGDSNQPQHF
TRBJ1-1 TRBV19 14 CASSLGQGRTEAFF
TRBJ1-6 TRBV19 15 CASSRQGAYNSPLHF
TRBJ2-2 TRBV27 14 CASRRQGADGELFF
TRBJ2-7 TRBV14 12 CASSQVVVEQYF
TRBJ2-5 TRBV5-1 15 CASSLPSGGRETQYF
TRBJ2-1 TRBV7-2 15 CASSRGLAGVNEQFF
TRBJ2-3 TRBV5-1 15 CASSLQGDVTDTQYF
TRBJ2-7 TRBV5-4 16 CASSLWLVGIQDEQYF
TRBJ1-1 TRBV5-4 16 CASSPRGGAWSTEAFF
TRBJ2-2 TRBV6-1 13 CASRGQSTGELFF
TRBJ2-1 TRBV5-1 16 CASSLRLAGGADEQFF
TRBJ2-1 TRBV13 16 CASSSRTSGIGNEQFF
TRBJ1-1 TRBV19 16 CASRNSRRQAGTEAFF
TRBJ1-6 TRBV5-4 16 CASSFPPGQGYSPLHF
TRBJ1-2 TRBV7-2 14 CASSLDGANYGYTF